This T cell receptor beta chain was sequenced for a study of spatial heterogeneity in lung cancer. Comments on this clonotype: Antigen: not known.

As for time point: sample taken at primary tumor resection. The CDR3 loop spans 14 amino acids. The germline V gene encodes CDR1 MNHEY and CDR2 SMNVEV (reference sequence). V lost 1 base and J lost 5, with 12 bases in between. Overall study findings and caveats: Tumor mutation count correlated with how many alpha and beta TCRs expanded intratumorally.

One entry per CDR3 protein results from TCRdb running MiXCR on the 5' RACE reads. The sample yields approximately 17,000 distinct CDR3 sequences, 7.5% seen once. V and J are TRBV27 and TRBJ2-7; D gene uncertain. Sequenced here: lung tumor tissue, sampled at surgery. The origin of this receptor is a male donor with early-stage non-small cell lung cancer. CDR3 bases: TGTGCCAGCAGTTTATTGAAGGTTGCCCACGAGCAGTACTTC. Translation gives CASSLLKVAHEQYF.